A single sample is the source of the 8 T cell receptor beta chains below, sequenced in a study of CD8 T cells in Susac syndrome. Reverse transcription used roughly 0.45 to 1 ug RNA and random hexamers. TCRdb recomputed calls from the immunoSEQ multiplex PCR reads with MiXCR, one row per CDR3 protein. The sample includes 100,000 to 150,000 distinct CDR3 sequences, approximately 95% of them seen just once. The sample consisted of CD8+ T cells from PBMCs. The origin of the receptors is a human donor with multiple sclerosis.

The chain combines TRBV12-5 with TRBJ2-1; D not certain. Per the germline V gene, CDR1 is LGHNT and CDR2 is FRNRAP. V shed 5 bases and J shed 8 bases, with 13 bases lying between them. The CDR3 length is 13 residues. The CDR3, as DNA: TGTGCTAGTGGTCCCCAGCGCACACATGAGCAGTTCTTC. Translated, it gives CASGPQRTHEQFF.

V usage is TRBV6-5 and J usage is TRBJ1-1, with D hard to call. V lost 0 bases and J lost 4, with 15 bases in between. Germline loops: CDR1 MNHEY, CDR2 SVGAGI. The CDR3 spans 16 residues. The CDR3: CASSYSMSRRGTEAFF. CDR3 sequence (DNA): TGTGCCAGCAGTTACTCGATGTCCAGGAGAGGCACTGAAGCTTTCTTT.

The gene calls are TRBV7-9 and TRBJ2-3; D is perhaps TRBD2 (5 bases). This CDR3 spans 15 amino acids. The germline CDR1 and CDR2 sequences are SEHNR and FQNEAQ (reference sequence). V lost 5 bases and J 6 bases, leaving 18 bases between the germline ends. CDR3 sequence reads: CASSPQEVGDDTQYF. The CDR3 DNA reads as TGTGCCAGCAGCCCCCAGGAGGTTGGCGACGATACGCAGTATTTT.

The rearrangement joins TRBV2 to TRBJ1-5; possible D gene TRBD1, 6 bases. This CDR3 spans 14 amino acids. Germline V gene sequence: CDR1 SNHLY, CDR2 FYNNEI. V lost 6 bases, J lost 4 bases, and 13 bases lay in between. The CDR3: CASRRGRGNQPQHF. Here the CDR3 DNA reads TGTGCCAGCAGGAGAGGCAGGGGAAATCAGCCCCAGCATTTT.

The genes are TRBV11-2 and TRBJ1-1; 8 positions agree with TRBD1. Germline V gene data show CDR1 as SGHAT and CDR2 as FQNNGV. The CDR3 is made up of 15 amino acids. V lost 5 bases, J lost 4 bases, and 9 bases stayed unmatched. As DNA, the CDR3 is TGTGCCAGCAGCATGTGGACAGGGTTGGGCACTGAAGCTTTCTTT. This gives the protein CASSMWTGLGTEAFF.

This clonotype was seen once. CDR3 amino acids: CASSLLGPGSNQPQHF. Written as DNA, the CDR3 is TGTGCCAGCAGTTTATTAGGACCCGGGAGCAATCAGCCCCAGCATTTT. The V gene is TRBV12-3 or TRBV12-4, the J gene TRBJ1-5; D remains ambiguous. Trimming removed 2 bases at V and 1 base at J, with 12 bases between. The CDR3 is made up of 16 amino acids.

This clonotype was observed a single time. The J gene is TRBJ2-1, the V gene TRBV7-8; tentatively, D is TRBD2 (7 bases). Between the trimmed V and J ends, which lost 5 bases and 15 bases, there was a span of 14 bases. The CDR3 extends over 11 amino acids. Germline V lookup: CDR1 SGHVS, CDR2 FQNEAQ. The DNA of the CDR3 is TGTGCCAGCAGCAGGGGGGGGGACCGGTTCTTC. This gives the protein CASSRGGDRFF.

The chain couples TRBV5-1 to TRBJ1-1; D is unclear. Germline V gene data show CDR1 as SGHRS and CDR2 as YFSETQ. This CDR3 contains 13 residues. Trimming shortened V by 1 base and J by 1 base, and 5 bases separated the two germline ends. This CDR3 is CASSLRTNTEAFF. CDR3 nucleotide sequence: TGCGCCAGCAGCTTGAGAACGAACACTGAAGCTTTCTTT.